Sequencing of this TCR beta chain was carried out in a study of T cell repertoires in cytomegalovirus infection. Per germline, CDR1 SEHNR and CDR2 FQNEAQ (reference sequence). CDR3 size: 14 residues. V lost 4 bases to trimming and J lost 12 bases, with 18 bases between them. TCRdb used MiXCR to reprocess the reads, holding one entry per CDR3 protein. The sample has 150,000 to 200,000 distinct CDR3 sequences, 28% seen once; the top ten hold 30% to 35%. V and J are TRBV7-9 and TRBJ1-4; perhaps TRBD1 as D (6 bases). The TCR comes from a human donor in good health (CMV status not recorded). Some clones in this sample may be carry-over from other donors' samples. The sequencing input was PBMCs. The CDR3 DNA follows: TGTGCCAGCAGCTCCACCCGGGGGCTTGGAGAACTGTTTTTT. As protein: CASSSTRGLGELFF.